This T cell receptor beta chain is from a study of cytomegalovirus exposure and HLA in healthy donors. J gave up 3 bases and V 8 bases, and 2 bases lay outside the gene matches. Germline V gene lookup returns CDR1 MNHEY and CDR2 SVGAGI. This CDR3 spans 14 amino acids. Study-wide results and caveats: Later analysis showed most CMV-associated TCR beta chains appearing HLA-restricted. Rare TCR sequences dominated, though some public TCRs recurred in many donors. Among TCR beta chains, those listed as cytomegalovirus-associated numbered some 170. A further, later analysis showed that HLA-associated TCR beta chains (compared with equally common others) were more clonally expanded.

It was with 60 Vbeta and 13 Jbeta primers that the PCR ran. Only in-frame clones appear in the TCRdb table, and some are missing; sequencing was by immunoSEQ multiplex PCR. The sample has about 170,000 clones; around four fifths are singletons. About this clone itself: Its antigen is unknown.

The receptor's source is a female donor in good health and CMV-seronegative. Material: PBMCs. This sequence joins TRBV6-5 and TRBJ2-2, with TRBD2 matching over 11 bases. Here the CDR3 DNA reads TGTGCCAGCCGACTAGCGGGACACACCGGGGAGCTGTTTTTT. This gives the protein CASRLAGHTGELFF.